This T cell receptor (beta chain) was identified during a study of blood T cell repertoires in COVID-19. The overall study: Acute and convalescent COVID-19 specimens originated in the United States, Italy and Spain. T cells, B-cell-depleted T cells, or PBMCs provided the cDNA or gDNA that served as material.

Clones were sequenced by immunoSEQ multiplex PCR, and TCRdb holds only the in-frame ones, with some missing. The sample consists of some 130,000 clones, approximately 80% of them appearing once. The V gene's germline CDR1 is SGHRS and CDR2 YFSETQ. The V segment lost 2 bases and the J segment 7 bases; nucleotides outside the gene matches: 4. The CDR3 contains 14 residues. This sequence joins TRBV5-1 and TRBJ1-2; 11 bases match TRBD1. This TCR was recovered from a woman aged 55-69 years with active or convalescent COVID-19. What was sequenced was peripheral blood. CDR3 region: CASSFGGTGGGYTF. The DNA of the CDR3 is TGCGCCAGCAGCTTCGGCGGGACAGGGGGTGGCTACACCTTC.